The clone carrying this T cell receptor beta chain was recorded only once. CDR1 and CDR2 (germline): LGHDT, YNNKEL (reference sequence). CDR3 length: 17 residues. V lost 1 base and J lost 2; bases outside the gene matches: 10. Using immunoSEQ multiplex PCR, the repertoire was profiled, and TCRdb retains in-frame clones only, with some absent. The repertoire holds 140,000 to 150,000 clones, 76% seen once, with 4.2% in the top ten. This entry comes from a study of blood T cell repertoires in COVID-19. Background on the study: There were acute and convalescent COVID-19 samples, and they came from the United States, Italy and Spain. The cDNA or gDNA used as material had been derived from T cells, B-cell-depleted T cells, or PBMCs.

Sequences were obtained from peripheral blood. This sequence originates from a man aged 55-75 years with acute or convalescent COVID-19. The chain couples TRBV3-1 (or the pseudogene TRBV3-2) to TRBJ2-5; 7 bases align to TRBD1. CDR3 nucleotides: TGTGCCAGCAGCCAAGGTGTGTGGTCGGGACAGCAAGAGACCCAGTACTTC. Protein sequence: CASSQGVWSGQQETQYF.